Following are 3 T cell receptor beta chains from one sample sequenced in a study of blood T cell repertoires in COVID-19. Using immunoSEQ multiplex PCR, the repertoire was profiled, and TCRdb retains in-frame clones only, with some absent. The repertoire holds 100,000 to 150,000 clones, with less than 85% as singletons. The material sequenced was peripheral blood. Source of these receptors: a woman aged 55-69 years with acute or convalescent COVID-19.

The chain employs TRBV9 and TRBJ2-3; TRBD2 matches at 12 bases. The CDR3 extends over 14 amino acids. The V segment lost 3 bases and the J segment 8 bases; nucleotides outside the gene matches: 4. Germline values: CDR1 SGDLS, CDR2 YYNGEE. This CDR3 is CASSATSGGGTQYF. The CDR3 region has the DNA TGTGCCAGCAGCGCGACTAGCGGGGGTGGTACGCAGTATTTT.

The V call is TRBV7-3, the J call TRBJ2-2; the D is unclear. The CDR3 is 13 residues long. Trimming removed 4 bases from V and 6 bases from J, with 9 bases in between. Germline values: CDR1 SGHTA, CDR2 FQGTGA. This chain's CDR3 is CASSSQLSGELFF. The CDR3 DNA reads as TGTGCCAGCAGCTCTCAACTTTCCGGGGAGCTGTTTTTT.

The V and J genes are TRBV3-1 (or the pseudogene TRBV3-2) and TRBJ1-2, with a tentative D call TRBD1 (6 bases). Germline V gene lookup returns CDR1 LGHDT and CDR2 YNNKEL (reference sequence). The CDR3 extends over 14 amino acids. Trimming cost V 5 bases and J 8 bases, with 18 bases left between them. CDR3 nucleotides: TGTGCCAGCAGCGAAGGGGGGCAGGGGATAGGCTACACCTTC. This translates into CASSEGGQGIGYTF.